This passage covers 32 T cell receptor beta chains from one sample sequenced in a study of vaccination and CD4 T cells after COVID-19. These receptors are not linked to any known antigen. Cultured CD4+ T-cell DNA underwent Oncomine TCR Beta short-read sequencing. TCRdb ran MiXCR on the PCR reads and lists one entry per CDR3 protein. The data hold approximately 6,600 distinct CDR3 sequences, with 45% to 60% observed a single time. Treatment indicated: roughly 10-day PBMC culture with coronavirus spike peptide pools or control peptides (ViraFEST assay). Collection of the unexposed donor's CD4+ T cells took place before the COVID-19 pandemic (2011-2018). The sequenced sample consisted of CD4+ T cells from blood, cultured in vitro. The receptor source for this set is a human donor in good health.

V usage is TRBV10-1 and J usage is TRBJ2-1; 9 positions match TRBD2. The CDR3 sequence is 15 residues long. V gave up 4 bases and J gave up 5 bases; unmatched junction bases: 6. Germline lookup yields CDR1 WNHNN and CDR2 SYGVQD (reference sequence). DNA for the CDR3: TGCGCCAGCAGTGTTCGCGGGAGGGCCCACAATGAGCAGTTCTTC. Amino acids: CASSVRGRAHNEQFF.

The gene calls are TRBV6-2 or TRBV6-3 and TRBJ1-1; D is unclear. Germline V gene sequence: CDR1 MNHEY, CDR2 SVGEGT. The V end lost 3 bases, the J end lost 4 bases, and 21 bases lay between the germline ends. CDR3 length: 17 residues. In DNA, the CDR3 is TGTGCCAGCAGTTATCGAGTCTCTGGGATTTCGGGCACTGAAGCTTTCTTT. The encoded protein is CASSYRVSGISGTEAFF.

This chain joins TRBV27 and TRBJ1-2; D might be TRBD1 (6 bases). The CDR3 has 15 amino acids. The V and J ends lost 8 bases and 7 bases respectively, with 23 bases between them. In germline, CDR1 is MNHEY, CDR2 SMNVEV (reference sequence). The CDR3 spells CASGTRQGRLSGYTF. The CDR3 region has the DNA TGTGCCAGCGGGACTCGGCAGGGGCGCCTTTCTGGCTACACCTTC.

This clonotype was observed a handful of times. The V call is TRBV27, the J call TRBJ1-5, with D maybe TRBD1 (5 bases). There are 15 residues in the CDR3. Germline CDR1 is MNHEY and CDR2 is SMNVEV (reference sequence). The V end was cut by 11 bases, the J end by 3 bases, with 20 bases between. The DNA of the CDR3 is TGTGCCGGGATGATCGGGGGGTCACACAATCAGCCCCAGCATTTT. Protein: CAGMIGGSHNQPQHF.

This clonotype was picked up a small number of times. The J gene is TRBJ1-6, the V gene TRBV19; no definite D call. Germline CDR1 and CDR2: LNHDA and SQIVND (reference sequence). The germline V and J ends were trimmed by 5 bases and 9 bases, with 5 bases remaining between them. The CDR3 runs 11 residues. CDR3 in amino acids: CASSPSSPLHF. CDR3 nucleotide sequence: TGTGCCAGTAGTCCGAGTTCACCCCTCCACTTT.

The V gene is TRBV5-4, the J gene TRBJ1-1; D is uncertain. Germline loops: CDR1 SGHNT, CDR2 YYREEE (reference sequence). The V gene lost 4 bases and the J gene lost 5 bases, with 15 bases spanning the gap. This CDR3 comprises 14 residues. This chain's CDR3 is CASSPIDTGTEAFF. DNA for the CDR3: TGTGCCAGCAGCCCTATCGACACGGGGACTGAAGCTTTCTTT.

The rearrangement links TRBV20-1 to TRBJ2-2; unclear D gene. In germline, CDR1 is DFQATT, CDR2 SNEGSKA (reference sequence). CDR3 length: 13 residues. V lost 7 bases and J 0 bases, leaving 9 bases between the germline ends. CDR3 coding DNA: TGCAGTGTAGTTGAGCCGAACACCGGGGAGCTGTTTTTT. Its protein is CSVVEPNTGELFF.

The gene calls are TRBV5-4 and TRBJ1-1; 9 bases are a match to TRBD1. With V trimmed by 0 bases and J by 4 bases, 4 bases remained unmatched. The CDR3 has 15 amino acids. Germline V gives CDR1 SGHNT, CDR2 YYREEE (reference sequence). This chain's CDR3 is CASSLGTGEGTEAFF. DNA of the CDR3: TGTGCCAGCAGCTTGGGGACAGGGGAAGGCACTGAAGCTTTCTTT.

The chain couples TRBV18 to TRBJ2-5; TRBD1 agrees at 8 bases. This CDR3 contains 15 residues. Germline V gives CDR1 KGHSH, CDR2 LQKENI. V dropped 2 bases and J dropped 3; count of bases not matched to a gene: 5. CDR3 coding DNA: TGTGCCAGCTCACCAAAGTGGACAGGGAAAGAGACCCAGTACTTC. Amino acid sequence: CASSPKWTGKETQYF.

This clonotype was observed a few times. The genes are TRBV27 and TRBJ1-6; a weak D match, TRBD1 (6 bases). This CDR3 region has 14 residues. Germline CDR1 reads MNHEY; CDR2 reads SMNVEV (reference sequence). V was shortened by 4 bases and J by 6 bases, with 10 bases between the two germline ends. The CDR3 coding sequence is TGTGCCAGCAGTTGGACAGTCTCTAATTCACCCCTCCACTTT. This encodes CASSWTVSNSPLHF.

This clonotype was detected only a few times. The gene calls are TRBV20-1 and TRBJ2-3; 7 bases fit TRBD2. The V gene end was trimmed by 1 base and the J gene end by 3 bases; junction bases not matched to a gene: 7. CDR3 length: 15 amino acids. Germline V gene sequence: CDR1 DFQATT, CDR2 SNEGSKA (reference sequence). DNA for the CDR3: TGCAGTGCTAGAGGGACTAGGGGCCGGACAGATACGCAGTATTTT. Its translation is CSARGTRGRTDTQYF.

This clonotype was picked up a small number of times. CDR3 DNA sequence: TGCAGTGCTAGTTCCGGGGTCGAGGGCAATGGCTACACCTTC. This gives the protein CSASSGVEGNGYTF. V and J are TRBV20-1 and TRBJ1-2; unclear D gene. V was cut by 3 bases and J by 6 bases, with 17 bases left in between. CDR3 size: 14 residues. The germline CDR1 and CDR2 sequences are DFQATT and SNEGSKA (reference sequence).

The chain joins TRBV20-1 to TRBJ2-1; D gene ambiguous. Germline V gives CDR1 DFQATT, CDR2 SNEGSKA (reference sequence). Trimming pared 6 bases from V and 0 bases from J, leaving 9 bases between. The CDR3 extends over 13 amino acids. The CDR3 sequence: CSALLSSYNEQFF. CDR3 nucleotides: TGCAGTGCGCTACTAAGCTCCTACAATGAGCAGTTCTTC.

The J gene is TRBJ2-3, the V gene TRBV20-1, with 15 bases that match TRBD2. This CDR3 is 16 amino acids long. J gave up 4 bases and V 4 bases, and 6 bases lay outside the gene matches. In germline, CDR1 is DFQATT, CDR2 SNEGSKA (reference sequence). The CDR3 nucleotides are TGCAGTGCTACCAGGACTAGCGGGAGGGCCGCAGATACGCAGTATTTT. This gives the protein CSATRTSGRAADTQYF.

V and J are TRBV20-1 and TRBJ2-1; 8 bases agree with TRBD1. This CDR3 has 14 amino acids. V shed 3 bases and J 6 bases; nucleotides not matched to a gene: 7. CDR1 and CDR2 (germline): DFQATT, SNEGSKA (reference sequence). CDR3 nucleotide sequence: TGCAGTGCTAGTAAGCAGGGGGCTTTCAATGAGCAGTTCTTC. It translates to CSASKQGAFNEQFF.

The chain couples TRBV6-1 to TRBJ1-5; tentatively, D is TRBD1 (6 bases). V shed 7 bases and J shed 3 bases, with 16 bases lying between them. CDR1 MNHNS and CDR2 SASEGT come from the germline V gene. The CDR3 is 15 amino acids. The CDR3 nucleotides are TGTGCCAGCACCCCGGACAGCGGATACAATCAGCCCCAGCATTTT. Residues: CASTPDSGYNQPQHF.

The CDR3 sequence: CASSSDRRNTEAFF. CDR3 coding DNA: TGTGCCAGCAGCTCCGACAGGAGGAACACTGAAGCTTTCTTT. The chain recombines TRBV7-2 with TRBJ1-1; weak D call: TRBD1 (6 bases). V was shortened by 4 bases and J by 1 base, with 10 bases between the two germline ends. This CDR3 is built from 14 residues. CDR1 SGHTA and CDR2 FQGNSA come from the germline V gene.

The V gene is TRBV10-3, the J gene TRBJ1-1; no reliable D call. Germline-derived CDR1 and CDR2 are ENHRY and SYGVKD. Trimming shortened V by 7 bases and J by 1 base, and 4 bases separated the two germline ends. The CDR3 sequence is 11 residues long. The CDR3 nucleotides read TGTGCCATCACTACGAACACTGAAGCTTTCTTT. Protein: CAITTNTEAFF.

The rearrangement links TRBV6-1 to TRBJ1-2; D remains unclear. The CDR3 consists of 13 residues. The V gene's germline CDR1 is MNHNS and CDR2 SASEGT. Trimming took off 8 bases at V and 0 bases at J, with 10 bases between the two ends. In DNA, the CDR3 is TGTGCCAGCGGGCGCAGTCCTAACTATGGCTACACCTTC. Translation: CASGRSPNYGYTF.

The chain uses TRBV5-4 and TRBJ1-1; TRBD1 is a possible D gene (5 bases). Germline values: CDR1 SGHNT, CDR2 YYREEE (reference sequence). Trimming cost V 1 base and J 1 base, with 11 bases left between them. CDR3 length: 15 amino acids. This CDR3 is CASSLRWGGNTEAFF. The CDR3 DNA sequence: TGTGCCAGCAGCTTGAGGTGGGGGGGGAACACTGAAGCTTTCTTT.

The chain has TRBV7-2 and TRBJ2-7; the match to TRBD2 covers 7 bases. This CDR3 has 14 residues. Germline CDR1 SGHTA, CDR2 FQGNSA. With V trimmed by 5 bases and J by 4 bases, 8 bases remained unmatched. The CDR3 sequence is CASSLGGGQYEQYF. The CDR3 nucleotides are TGTGCCAGCAGCCTCGGGGGAGGGCAGTACGAGCAGTACTTC.

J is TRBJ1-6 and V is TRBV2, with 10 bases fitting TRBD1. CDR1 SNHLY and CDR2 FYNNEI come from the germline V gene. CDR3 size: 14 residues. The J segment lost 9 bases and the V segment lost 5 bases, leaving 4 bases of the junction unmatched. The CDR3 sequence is CASSRQGASSPLHF. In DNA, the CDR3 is TGTGCCAGCAGTAGACAGGGGGCAAGTTCACCCCTCCACTTT.

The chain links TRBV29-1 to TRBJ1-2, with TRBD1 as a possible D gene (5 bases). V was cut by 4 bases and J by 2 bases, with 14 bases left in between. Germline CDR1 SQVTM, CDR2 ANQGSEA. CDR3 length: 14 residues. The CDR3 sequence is CSVALDTYNYGYTF. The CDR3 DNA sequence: TGCAGCGTTGCTCTGGACACTTACAACTATGGCTACACCTTC.

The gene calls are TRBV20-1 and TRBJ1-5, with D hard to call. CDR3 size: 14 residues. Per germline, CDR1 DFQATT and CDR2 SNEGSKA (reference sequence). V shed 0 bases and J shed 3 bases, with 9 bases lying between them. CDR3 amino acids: CSARDPGYNQPQHF. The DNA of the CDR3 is TGCAGTGCTAGAGATCCAGGATACAATCAGCCCCAGCATTTT.

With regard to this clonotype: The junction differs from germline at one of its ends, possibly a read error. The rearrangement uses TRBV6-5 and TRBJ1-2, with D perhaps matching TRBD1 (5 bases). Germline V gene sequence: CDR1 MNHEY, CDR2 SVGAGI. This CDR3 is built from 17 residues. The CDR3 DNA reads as TGTGCCAGTAGTTACTCGATCAGCGAGCGGGGCCCTGATGGCTACACCTTC. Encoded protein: CASSYSISERGPDGYTF.

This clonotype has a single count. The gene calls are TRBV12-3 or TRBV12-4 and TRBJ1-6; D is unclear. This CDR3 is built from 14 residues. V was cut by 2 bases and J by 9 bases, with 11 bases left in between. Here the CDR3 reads CASSLLSWGSPLHF. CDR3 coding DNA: TGTGCCAGCAGTTTACTCAGTTGGGGTTCACCCCTCCACTTT.

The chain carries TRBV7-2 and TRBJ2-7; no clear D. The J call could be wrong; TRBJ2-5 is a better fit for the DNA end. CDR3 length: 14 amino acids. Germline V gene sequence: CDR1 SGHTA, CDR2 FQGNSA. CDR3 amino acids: CASSLEDGPETQYF. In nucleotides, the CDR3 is TGTGCCAGCAGCTTAGAGGACGGGCCAGAGACCCAGTACTTC.

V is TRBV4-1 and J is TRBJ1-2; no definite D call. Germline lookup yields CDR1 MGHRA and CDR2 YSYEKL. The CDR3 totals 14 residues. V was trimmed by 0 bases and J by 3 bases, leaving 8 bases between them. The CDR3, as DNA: TGCGCCAGCAGCCAAGAAGCGAGGGACTATGGCTACACCTTC. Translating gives CASSQEARDYGYTF.

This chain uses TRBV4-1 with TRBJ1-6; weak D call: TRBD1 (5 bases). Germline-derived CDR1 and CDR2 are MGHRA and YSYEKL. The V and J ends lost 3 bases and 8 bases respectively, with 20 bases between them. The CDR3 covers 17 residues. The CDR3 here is CASSHTGTDSRDSPLHF. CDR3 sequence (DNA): TGCGCCAGCAGCCATACCGGGACGGATTCGAGGGATTCACCCCTCCACTTT.

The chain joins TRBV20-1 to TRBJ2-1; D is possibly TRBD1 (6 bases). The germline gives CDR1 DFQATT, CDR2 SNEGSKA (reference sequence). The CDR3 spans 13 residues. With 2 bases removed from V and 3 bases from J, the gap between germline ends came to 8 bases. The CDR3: CSARKGDYNEQFF. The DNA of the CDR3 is TGCAGTGCTAGAAAGGGGGACTACAATGAGCAGTTCTTC.

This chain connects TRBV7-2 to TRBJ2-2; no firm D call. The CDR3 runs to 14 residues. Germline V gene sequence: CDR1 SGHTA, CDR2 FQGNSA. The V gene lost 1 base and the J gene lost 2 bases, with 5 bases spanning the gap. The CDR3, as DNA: TGTGCCAGCAGCTTAGGGAGCAACACCGGGGAGCTGTTTTTT. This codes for CASSLGSNTGELFF.

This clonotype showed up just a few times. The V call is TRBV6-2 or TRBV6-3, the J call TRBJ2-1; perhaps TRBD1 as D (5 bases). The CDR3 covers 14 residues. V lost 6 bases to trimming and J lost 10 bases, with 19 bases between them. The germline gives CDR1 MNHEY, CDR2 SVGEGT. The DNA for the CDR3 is TGTGCCAGCAGGGACACCGCAATCCCCCAAGAGCAGTTCTTC. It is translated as CASRDTAIPQEQFF.